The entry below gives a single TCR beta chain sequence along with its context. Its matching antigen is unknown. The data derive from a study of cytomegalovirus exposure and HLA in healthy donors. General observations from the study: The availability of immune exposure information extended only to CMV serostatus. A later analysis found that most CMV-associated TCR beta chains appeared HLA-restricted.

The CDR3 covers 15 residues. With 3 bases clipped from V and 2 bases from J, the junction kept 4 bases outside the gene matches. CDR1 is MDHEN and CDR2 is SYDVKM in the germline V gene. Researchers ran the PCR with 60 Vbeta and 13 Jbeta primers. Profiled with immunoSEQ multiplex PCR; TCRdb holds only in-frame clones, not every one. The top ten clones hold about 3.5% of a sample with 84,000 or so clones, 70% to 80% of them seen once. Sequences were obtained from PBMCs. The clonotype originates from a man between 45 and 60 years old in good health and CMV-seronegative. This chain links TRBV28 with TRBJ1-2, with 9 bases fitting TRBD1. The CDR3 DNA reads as TGTGCCAGCAGTTTTGGGGACAGGGAAAACTATGGCTACACCTTC. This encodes CASSFGDRENYGYTF.